This TCR beta chain was sequenced during a study of cytotoxic CD8 clonotypes in ibrutinib-treated CLL. Study context: Sample averages reached 250,000 to 300,000 productive templates and tens of thousands of productive rearrangements. Study results and limitations: Baseline values of clonality outstripped age-matched healthy donors and followed circulating CD8+ T-cell counts.

Depths of 1 in 200,000 to 1 in 1 million T cells were the sequencing target. Sequencing was performed with immunoSEQ multiplex PCR; in TCRdb, only in-frame clones are kept and a portion is missing. Among over 120,000 clones listed, roughly three quarters were seen once. Trimming shortened V by 2 bases and J by 1 base, and 13 bases separated the two germline ends. The CDR3 is 15 residues long. Germline V gene lookup returns CDR1 SGDLS and CDR2 YYNGEE. Note on this clone: Its antigen remains unknown.

The V and J genes are TRBV9 and TRBJ2-7; a possible D gene is TRBD2 (5 bases). The clonotype originates from a human donor with chronic lymphocytic leukemia. The starting material was PBMCs, obtained after 12 months of ibrutinib treatment. CDR3 region: CASSVDLTRSYEQYF. In DNA form, the CDR3 reads TGTGCCAGCAGCGTGGATTTAACTAGGTCCTACGAGCAGTACTTC.